Included here is one T cell receptor beta chain sequence, with context. Its target is not known. This sample stems from a study of T cell repertoires in cytomegalovirus infection. Study-wide background: Recently identified HLA-C-restricted and well-studied HLA-B-restricted CMV epitopes were used. An indication of both CMV infection and matching HLA type came from public TCR beta signatures.

Regarding the study as a whole: Ex vivo, HLA-C-restricted CMV-specific TCR beta clonotypes prevailed over the rest of the response.

MiXCR, run by TCRdb on the reads, gives a single entry per CDR3 protein. The top ten clones hold roughly 50% of a sample with 100,000 to 150,000 distinct CDR3 sequences, around 32% of them seen once. Looked up from germline, CDR1 is DFQATT and CDR2 is SNEGSKA (reference sequence). V gave up 0 bases and J gave up 5 bases; unmatched junction bases: 6. CDR3 length: 15 amino acids. The source was CD8+ T cells from cultured PBMCs, collected from culture after CMV antigen stimulation. The chain joins TRBV20-1 to TRBJ1-4, with 7 bases fitting TRBD1. This receptor was taken from a human donor in good health (CMV status not recorded). Some clones in this sample may be carry-over from other donors' samples. The CDR3 region is CSARDMRGQNEKLFF. CDR3 nucleotide sequence: TGCAGTGCTAGAGATATGAGGGGGCAAAATGAAAAACTGTTTTTT.